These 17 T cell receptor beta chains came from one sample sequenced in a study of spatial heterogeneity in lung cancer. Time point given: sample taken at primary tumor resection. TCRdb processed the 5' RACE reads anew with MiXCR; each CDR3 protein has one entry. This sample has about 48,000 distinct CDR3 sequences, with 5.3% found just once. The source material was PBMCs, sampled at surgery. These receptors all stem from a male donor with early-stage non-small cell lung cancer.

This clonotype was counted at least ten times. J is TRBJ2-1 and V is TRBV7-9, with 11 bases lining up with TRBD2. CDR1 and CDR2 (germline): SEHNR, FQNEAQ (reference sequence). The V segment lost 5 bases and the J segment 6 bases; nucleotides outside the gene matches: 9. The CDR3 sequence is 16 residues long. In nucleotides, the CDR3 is TGTGCCAGCAGCCCCCGGGGACTAGCGGCGGTCAATGAGCAGTTCTTC. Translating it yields CASSPRGLAAVNEQFF.

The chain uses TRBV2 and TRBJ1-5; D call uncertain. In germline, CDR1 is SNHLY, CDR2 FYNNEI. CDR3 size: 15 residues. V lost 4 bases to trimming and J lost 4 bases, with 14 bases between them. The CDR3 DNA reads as TGTGCCAGCAGTGTTTATCGGCAGGATAATCAGCCCCAGCATTTT. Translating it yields CASSVYRQDNQPQHF.

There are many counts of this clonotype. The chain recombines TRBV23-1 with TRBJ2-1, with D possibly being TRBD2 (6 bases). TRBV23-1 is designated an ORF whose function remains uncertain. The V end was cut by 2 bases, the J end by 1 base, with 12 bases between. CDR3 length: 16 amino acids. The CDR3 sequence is CASSQLSGDSYNEQFF. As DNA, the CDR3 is TGCGCCAGCAGTCAACTTTCGGGAGATTCCTACAATGAGCAGTTCTTC.

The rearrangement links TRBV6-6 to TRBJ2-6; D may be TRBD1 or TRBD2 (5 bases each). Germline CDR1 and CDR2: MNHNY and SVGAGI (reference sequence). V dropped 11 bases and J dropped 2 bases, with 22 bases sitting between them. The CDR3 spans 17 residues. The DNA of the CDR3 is TGTGCCTGCTCCAATGAGAGGGGCGCGGCTGGGGCCAACGTCCTGACTTTC. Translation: CACSNERGAAGANVLTF.

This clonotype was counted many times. This chain's CDR3 is CASSRTSGRAKNIQYF. Written as DNA, the CDR3 is TGTGCCAGCAGCCGGACTAGCGGGAGGGCCAAAAACATTCAGTACTTC. The J gene is TRBJ2-4, the V gene TRBV5-6; 14 nucleotides match TRBD2. The length of the CDR3 is 16 residues. The V and J ends lost 4 bases and 1 base, in that order; junction bases with no gene match: 1. Germline CDR1 and CDR2: SGHDT and YYEEEE.

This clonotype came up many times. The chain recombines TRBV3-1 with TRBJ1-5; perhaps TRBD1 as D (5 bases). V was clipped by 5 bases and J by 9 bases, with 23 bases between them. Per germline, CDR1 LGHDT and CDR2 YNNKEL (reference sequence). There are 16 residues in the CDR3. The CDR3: CASSSAVGTSVLPQHF. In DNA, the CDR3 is TGTGCCAGCAGCTCAGCCGTCGGGACCTCAGTCCTGCCCCAGCATTTT.

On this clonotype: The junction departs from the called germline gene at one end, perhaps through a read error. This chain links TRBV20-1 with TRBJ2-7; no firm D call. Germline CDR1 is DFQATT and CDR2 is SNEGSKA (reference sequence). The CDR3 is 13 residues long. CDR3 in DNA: TGCAGTGCTCCTGTCGACACGTCCTACGGGCAGTACTTC. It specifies CSAPVDTSYGQYF.

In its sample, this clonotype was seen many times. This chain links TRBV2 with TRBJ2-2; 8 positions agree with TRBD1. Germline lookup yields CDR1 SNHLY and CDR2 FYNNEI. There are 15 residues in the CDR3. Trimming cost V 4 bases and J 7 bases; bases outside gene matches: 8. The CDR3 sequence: CASSVPQGADGELFF. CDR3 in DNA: TGTGCCAGCAGTGTTCCGCAGGGGGCAGACGGGGAGCTGTTTTTT.

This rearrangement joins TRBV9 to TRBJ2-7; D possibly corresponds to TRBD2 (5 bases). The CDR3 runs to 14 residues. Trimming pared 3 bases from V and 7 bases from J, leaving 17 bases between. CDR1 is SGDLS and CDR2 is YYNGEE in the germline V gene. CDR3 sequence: CASSEKPTRGEQYF. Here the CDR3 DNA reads TGTGCCAGCAGCGAGAAACCGACCCGCGGGGAGCAGTACTTC.

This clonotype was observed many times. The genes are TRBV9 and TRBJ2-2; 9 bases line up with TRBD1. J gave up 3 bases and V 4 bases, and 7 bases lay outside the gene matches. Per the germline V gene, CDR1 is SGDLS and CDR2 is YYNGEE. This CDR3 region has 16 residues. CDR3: CASSKGTGKDTGELFF. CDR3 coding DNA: TGTGCCAGCAGCAAAGGGACAGGGAAGGACACCGGGGAGCTGTTTTTT.

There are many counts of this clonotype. CDR3 nucleotide sequence: TGCAGTGCTAGGGGGGCAGATGGATATGGCTACACCTTC. Its protein product is CSARGADGYGYTF. This chain links TRBV20-1 with TRBJ1-2; tentative D call: TRBD1 (6 bases). V was trimmed by 3 bases and J by 5 bases, leaving 13 bases between them. Germline lookup yields CDR1 DFQATT and CDR2 SNEGSKA (reference sequence). This CDR3 is built from 13 residues.

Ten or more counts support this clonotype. This CDR3 reads CSASAGGVTYEQYF. The CDR3, as DNA: TGCAGTGCTAGCGCGGGAGGGGTGACGTACGAGCAGTACTTC. The rearrangement joins TRBV20-1 to TRBJ2-7, with 9 bases matching TRBD2. The germline V gene has CDR1 DFQATT and CDR2 SNEGSKA (reference sequence). The CDR3 consists of 14 residues. The trim removed 3 bases at V and 4 bases at J, leaving 7 bases unmatched.

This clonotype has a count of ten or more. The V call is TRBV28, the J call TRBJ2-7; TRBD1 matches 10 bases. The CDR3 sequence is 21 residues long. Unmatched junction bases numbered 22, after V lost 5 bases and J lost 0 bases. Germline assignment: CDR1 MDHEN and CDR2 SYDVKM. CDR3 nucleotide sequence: TGTGCCAGCAGTCCCATACTTATTTCCGGGACAGGGGCCCACAGCTCCTACGAGCAGTACTTC. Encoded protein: CASSPILISGTGAHSSYEQYF.

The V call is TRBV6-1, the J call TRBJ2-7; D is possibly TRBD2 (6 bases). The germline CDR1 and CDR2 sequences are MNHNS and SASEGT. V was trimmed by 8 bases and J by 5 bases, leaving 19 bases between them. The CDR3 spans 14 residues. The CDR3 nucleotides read TGTGCCAGCTGCACTCCCGGGAGATGGGACGAGCAGTACTTC. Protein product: CASCTPGRWDEQYF.

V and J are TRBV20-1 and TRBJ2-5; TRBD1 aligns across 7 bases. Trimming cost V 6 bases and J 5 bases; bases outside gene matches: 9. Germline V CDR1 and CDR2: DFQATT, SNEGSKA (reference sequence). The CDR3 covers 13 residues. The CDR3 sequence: CSAPVTGKETQYF. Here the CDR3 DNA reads TGCAGTGCCCCCGTGACAGGGAAGGAGACCCAGTACTTC.

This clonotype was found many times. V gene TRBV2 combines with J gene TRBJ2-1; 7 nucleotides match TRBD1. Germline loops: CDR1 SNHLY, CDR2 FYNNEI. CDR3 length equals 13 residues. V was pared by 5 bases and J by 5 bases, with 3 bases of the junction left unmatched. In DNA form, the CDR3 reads TGTGCCAGCAGTCCCGACAGGGACAATGAGCAGTTCTTC. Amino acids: CASSPDRDNEQFF.

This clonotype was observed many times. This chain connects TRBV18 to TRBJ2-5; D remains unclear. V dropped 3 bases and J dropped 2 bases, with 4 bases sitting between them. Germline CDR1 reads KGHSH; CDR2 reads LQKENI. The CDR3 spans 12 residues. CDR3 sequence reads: CASSPKQETQYF. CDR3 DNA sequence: TGTGCCAGCTCACCGAAACAAGAGACCCAGTACTTC.